This T cell receptor (beta chain) was identified during a study of human T cells and chemical hapten exposure. Study summary: Patch testing placed 0.01% DPC on the upper back, with readings at 6 days. Study observations and caveats: Every donor had alopecia, and their immune response may therefore differ from healthy people's.

Per the germline V gene, CDR1 is MNHEY and CDR2 is SVGEGT. The CDR3 runs 16 residues. J was trimmed by 10 bases and V by 7 bases; bases with no gene match: 15. A word on this clonotype: Antigen: not known. This may arise from a read error, as a much more abundant clone is one base away.

Described time point: patch test 2, 6 weeks after DPC sensitization. Treatment here: therapeutic diphenylcyclopropenone sensitization with weekly scalp DPC. At patch-test visits, sampling came before the patch test. Every donor had alopecia and was 18 to 70 years old; all were suitable for DPC. TCRdb recomputed calls from the RACE reads with MiXCR, one row per CDR3 protein. The profile covers just over 350,000 distinct CDR3 sequences, with about 6% appearing a single time and 5% to 6% taken by the ten largest. The rearrangement uses TRBV6-2 or TRBV6-3 and TRBJ2-1; the match to TRBD1 covers 11 bases. The starting material was whole blood, obtained in connection with sensitization to the hapten diphenylcyclopropenone (DPC). This sequence originates from a woman younger than 35 with alopecia areata. Some clones in this sample may be carry-over from other donors' samples. The CDR3 nucleotides read TGTGCCAGCACCCAAGGACAGGGGGCTTTCGCACGAGAGCAGTTCTTC. Translating gives CASTQGQGAFAREQFF.